Following are 28 T cell receptor beta chains from one sample sequenced in a study of vaccination and CD4 T cells after COVID-19. An Oncomine TCR Beta short-read assay was used to sequence the DNA from cultured CD4+ T cells. TCRdb used MiXCR to reprocess the PCR reads, holding one entry per CDR3 protein. The table lists over 20,000 distinct CDR3 sequences, 64% of them singletons. Their target antigens are unknown. Treatment meaning: approximately nine-day PBMC culture with coronavirus spike peptide pools or control peptides (ViraFEST assay). The sequencing sample was made of CD4+ T cells from blood, cultured in vitro. These receptors were collected from a human donor who had recovered from COVID-19.

The rearrangement links TRBV20-1 to TRBJ2-7; TRBD1 agrees at 10 bases. V lost 6 bases, J lost 4 bases, and 3 bases stayed unmatched. CDR1 is DFQATT, CDR2 SNEGSKA, per germline (reference sequence). The CDR3 spans 12 residues. CDR3 protein: CSATGQGYEQYF. CDR3 nucleotide sequence: TGCAGTGCAACGGGACAGGGGTACGAGCAGTACTTC.

The V call is TRBV12-3 or TRBV12-4, the J call TRBJ1-1; no firm D call. The V end was cut by 3 bases, the J end by 7 bases, with 15 bases between. The CDR3 length is 14 residues. For the CDR3, the DNA is TGTGCCAGCAGTTTTAGAGACGGAACTTATGAAGCTTTCTTT. Protein: CASSFRDGTYEAFF.

This clonotype turned up a few times. V usage is TRBV20-1 and J usage is TRBJ1-2, with 9 bases matching TRBD1. Germline CDR1 and CDR2: DFQATT and SNEGSKA (reference sequence). The CDR3 has 13 residues. V was clipped by 3 bases and J by 3 bases; unmatched bases: 2. DNA of the CDR3: TGCAGTGCTAGCGACAGGGGGTACTATGGCTACACCTTC. Protein sequence: CSASDRGYYGYTF.

This chain links TRBV2 with TRBJ1-1; D is ambiguous. Germline V lookup: CDR1 SNHLY, CDR2 FYNNEI. CDR3 length: 11 residues. V was cut by 8 bases and J by 2 bases, with 6 bases left in between. The CDR3 nucleotides are TGTGCCAGCCGCGTCAACACTGAAGCTTTCTTT. It codes for CASRVNTEAFF.

This clonotype was detected only a few times. The genes are TRBV20-1 and TRBJ1-1; D remains ambiguous. This CDR3 has 14 amino acids. The V end lost 0 bases, the J end lost 5 bases, and 13 bases lay between the germline ends. Germline V lookup: CDR1 DFQATT, CDR2 SNEGSKA (reference sequence). CDR3 bases: TGCAGTGCTAGAGATTCAGGCCGCAGGACTGAAGCTTTCTTT. Its translation: CSARDSGRRTEAFF.

This clonotype was counted between two and nine times. This chain joins TRBV7-3 and TRBJ1-1, with 12 positions matching TRBD1. Losses at the gene ends were 3 bases for V and 1 base for J; bases not matched to a gene: 6. The germline V gene has CDR1 SGHTA and CDR2 FQGTGA. The CDR3 covers 17 residues. The CDR3 region is CASSLGGTGGRNTEAFF. DNA for the CDR3: TGTGCCAGCAGCTTGGGTGGGACAGGGGGCCGGAACACTGAAGCTTTCTTT.

The chain carries TRBV20-1 and TRBJ2-3; the match to TRBD2 covers 9 bases. The CDR3 length is 15 residues. With V trimmed by 1 base and J by 5 bases, 7 bases remained unmatched. In germline, CDR1 is DFQATT, CDR2 SNEGSKA (reference sequence). The CDR3 coding sequence is TGCAGTGCTAGAGTTGCTAGCGGGATTTTAGATACGCAGTATTTT. This translates into CSARVASGILDTQYF.

The chain is built from TRBV6-5 and TRBJ2-1; D is undetermined. In germline, CDR1 is MNHEY, CDR2 SVGAGI. V dropped 0 bases and J dropped 4 bases, with 4 bases sitting between them. CDR3 length: 13 amino acids. Here the CDR3 reads CASSYSRYNEQFF. Written as DNA, the CDR3 is TGTGCCAGCAGTTACTCGAGGTACAATGAGCAGTTCTTC.

CDR3 in DNA: TGTGCCAGCAGTATTCGGACAGCCATCCTGAACACTGAAGCTTTCTTT. Its protein is CASSIRTAILNTEAFF. This chain connects TRBV5-4 to TRBJ1-1; D possibly corresponds to TRBD1 (6 bases). V dropped 5 bases and J dropped 0 bases, with 17 bases sitting between them. Germline CDR1 reads SGHNT; CDR2 reads YYREEE (reference sequence). CDR3 length: 16 residues. Using reference TRBV5-4 and TRBJ1-1 for the parts outside the CDR3, the full variable domain is ETGVTQSPTHLIKTRGQQVTLRCSSQSGHNTVSWYQQALGQGPQFIFQYYREEENGRGNFPPRFSGLQFPNYSSELNVNALELDDSALYLCASSIRTAILNTEAFFGQGTRLTVV.

A remark on this clonotype: This may be a read error: a much more frequent sequence differs by one nucleotide. The gene calls are TRBV18 and TRBJ2-7; D may be TRBD2 (6 bases). Per the germline V gene, CDR1 is KGHSH and CDR2 is LQKENI. The CDR3 has 15 residues. In nucleotides, the CDR3 is TGTACCAGCTCACCACCCTTCGGGGGAGGCTACGAGCAGTACTTC. Protein product: CTSSPPFGGGYEQYF.

About this clonotype itself: A read error may account for a junction end that differs from germline. The chain uses TRBV20-1 and TRBJ2-1, with 7 bases fitting TRBD2. The CDR3 extends over 14 amino acids. Germline V gives CDR1 DFQATT, CDR2 SNEGSKA (reference sequence). The CDR3 DNA follows: TGCGGTGCTAGGCCCCCGGGGGGAAGGAGTGAGCAGTTCTTC. It specifies CGARPPGGRSEQFF.

This clonotype turned up a few times. The chain employs TRBV27 and TRBJ1-2; 7 bases fit TRBD1. Per the germline V gene, CDR1 is MNHEY and CDR2 is SMNVEV (reference sequence). The V and J ends lost 5 bases and 1 base, in that order; junction bases with no gene match: 1. This CDR3 is 13 amino acids long. The CDR3 DNA reads as TGTGCCAGCAGTGCAGGGGGTAACTATGGCTACACCTTC. It codes for CASSAGGNYGYTF.

The table lists this clonotype with a few counts. The V call is TRBV25-1, the J call TRBJ1-5, with D hard to call. V was trimmed by 8 bases and J by 3 bases, leaving 20 bases between them. The CDR3 runs 16 residues. The V gene's germline CDR1 is MGHDK and CDR2 SYGVNS. CDR3: CASHTHHGRTNQPQHF. In nucleotides, the CDR3 is TGTGCCAGCCATACCCACCATGGCAGGACCAATCAGCCCCAGCATTTT.

This clonotype came up once. This chain uses TRBV6-5 with TRBJ1-2; D not resolved. From germline, CDR1 is MNHEY and CDR2 SVGAGI. CDR3 length: 15 residues. V was clipped by 2 bases and J by 3 bases, with 13 bases between them. The CDR3 DNA reads as TGTGCCAGCAGTTACGTGGGAAGGATGGACTATGGCTACACCTTC. Translation gives CASSYVGRMDYGYTF.

The CDR3 DNA reads as TGTGCCAGCAGCCCGGACTTAACCTACGAGCAGTACTTC. Translated: CASSPDLTYEQYF. The chain carries TRBV7-2 and TRBJ2-7, with D maybe TRBD2 (5 bases). V was cut by 5 bases and J by 2 bases, with 10 bases left in between. Germline V gene lookup returns CDR1 SGHTA and CDR2 FQGNSA. This CDR3 spans 13 amino acids.

The V gene is TRBV6-5, the J gene TRBJ1-2; D gene uncertain. This CDR3 contains 12 residues. Germline values: CDR1 MNHEY, CDR2 SVGAGI. Trimming stripped 2 bases from V and 7 bases from J, with 8 bases between. The CDR3 DNA reads as TGTGCCAGCAGTTACGGGGTTACTGGCTACACCTTC. It specifies CASSYGVTGYTF.

V and J are TRBV7-2 and TRBJ1-2; 8 bases are a match to TRBD1. The trim removed 4 bases at V and 1 base at J, leaving 11 bases unmatched. The germline V gene has CDR1 SGHTA and CDR2 FQGNSA. The CDR3 contains 17 residues. The CDR3 spells CASSSGHSGGSNYGYTF. The DNA of the CDR3 is TGTGCCAGCAGCTCCGGGCACTCAGGGGGCAGTAACTATGGCTACACCTTC.

This clonotype was seen once. V usage is TRBV20-1 and J usage is TRBJ2-4; 8 bases are a match to TRBD2. The CDR3 contains 18 residues. Losses at the gene ends were 0 bases for V and 1 base for J; bases not matched to a gene: 11. Germline CDR1 reads DFQATT; CDR2 reads SNEGSKA (reference sequence). The CDR3 spells CSARETSGSLSAKNIQYF. CDR3 coding DNA: TGCAGTGCTAGAGAGACGAGCGGGAGTCTTAGCGCCAAAAACATTCAGTACTTC.

The chain combines TRBV21-1 with TRBJ2-1. TRBV21-1 is designated a pseudogene. The CDR3 totals 15 residues. The CDR3 region has the DNA TGTGCCAGCAACATTGGCGGTAGTTCCTACAATGAGCAGTTCTTC. Protein product: CASNIGGSSYNEQFF.

The chain joins TRBV20-1 to TRBJ2-4; 7 nucleotides agree with TRBD1. This CDR3 region has 17 residues. The germline V gene has CDR1 DFQATT and CDR2 SNEGSKA (reference sequence). The J segment lost 0 bases and the V segment lost 3 bases, leaving 11 bases of the junction unmatched. CDR3 in amino acids: CSARGLWTGLAKNIQYF. The CDR3 DNA reads TGCAGTGCTAGGGGCCTGTGGACAGGATTAGCCAAAAACATTCAGTACTTC.

This clonotype was detected a few times. V gene TRBV15 combines with J gene TRBJ1-2; TRBD1 might be the D (5 bases). CDR1 and CDR2 (germline): LNHNV, YYDKDF (reference sequence). The germline V and J ends were trimmed by 4 bases and 5 bases, with 14 bases remaining between them. The CDR3 is 14 residues long. CDR3 sequence: CATSIGEGVYGYTF. The CDR3 bases are TGTGCCACCAGCATAGGGGAAGGGGTATATGGCTACACCTTC.

The chain has TRBV7-2 and TRBJ2-7; a weak D match, TRBD2 (7 bases). This CDR3 spans 14 amino acids. V gave up 7 bases and J gave up 2 bases, with 15 bases separating them. Germline CDR1 SGHTA, CDR2 FQGNSA. CDR3 DNA: TGTGCCAGCAACACGGGCGGGGGCGCCTACGAGCAGTACTTC. It translates to CASNTGGGAYEQYF.

This clonotype was counted a few times. The chain carries TRBV20-1 and TRBJ2-2; 7 nucleotides align to TRBD1. The CDR3 loop spans 14 amino acids. Germline V lookup: CDR1 DFQATT, CDR2 SNEGSKA (reference sequence). With V trimmed by 4 bases and J by 5 bases, 7 bases remained unmatched. This CDR3 reads CSATLRQGTGELFF. The CDR3 DNA reads TGCAGTGCTACTTTACGACAGGGTACCGGGGAGCTGTTTTTT.

This clonotype was seen only once. The rearrangement joins TRBV5-1 to TRBJ1-3; D remains ambiguous. The V gene lost 0 bases and the J gene lost 0 bases, with 7 bases spanning the gap. The CDR3 is made up of 15 amino acids. The germline gives CDR1 SGHRS, CDR2 YFSETQ. CDR3 nucleotide sequence: TGCGCCAGCAGCTTGGACCAGCTCTCTGGAAACACCATATATTTT. This codes for CASSLDQLSGNTIYF.

CDR3 loop: CASSSTRTHEQYF. DNA of the CDR3: TGTGCCAGCAGTTCGACGAGAACCCACGAGCAGTACTTC. The chain has TRBV6-2 or TRBV6-3 and TRBJ2-7; D is ambiguous. Trimming took 4 bases from V and 5 from J, leaving 12 bases between them. Germline-derived CDR1 and CDR2 are MNHEY and SVGEGT. The CDR3 totals 13 residues.

This chain uses TRBV28 with TRBJ2-2; tentatively, D is TRBD2 (6 bases). Germline assignment: CDR1 MDHEN and CDR2 SYDVKM. The V end was cut by 7 bases, the J end by 0 bases, with 21 bases between. The CDR3 loop spans 18 amino acids. CDR3 nucleotides: TGTGCCAGCACCGTAACAGTCGGTGGGGGGACGAACACCGGGGAGCTGTTTTTT. Amino acid sequence: CASTVTVGGGTNTGELFF.

This clonotype appeared a few times. The chain has TRBV27 and TRBJ2-4, with 11 bases fitting TRBD1. The CDR3 has 18 residues. Unmatched junction bases numbered 10, after V lost 5 bases and J lost 1 base. Looked up from germline, CDR1 is MNHEY and CDR2 is SMNVEV (reference sequence). Written as DNA, the CDR3 is TGTGCCAGCAGTCCCGAAAACCGGGACAGGGGGGCCAAAAACATTCAGTACTTC. Protein: CASSPENRDRGAKNIQYF.

This clonotype was detected only a few times. The gene calls are TRBV25-1 and TRBJ2-3, with 7 bases that match TRBD2. From germline, CDR1 is MGHDK and CDR2 SYGVNS. This CDR3 is built from 16 residues. V gave up 0 bases and J gave up 5 bases; unmatched junction bases: 8. CDR3 sequence reads: CASSEYAGVGRDTQYF. In nucleotides, the CDR3 is TGTGCCAGCAGTGAATATGCGGGAGTAGGGAGAGATACGCAGTATTTT. The complete variable domain, with remaining parts taken from reference TRBV25-1 and TRBJ2-3, reads EADIYQTPRYLVIGTGKKITLECSQTMGHDKMYWYQQDPGMELHLIHYSYGVNSTEKGDLSSESTVSRIRTEHFPLTLESARPSHTSQYLCASSEYAGVGRDTQYFGPGTRLTVL.